This TCR beta chain comes out of a study of cytomegalovirus exposure and HLA in healthy donors. The V end was cut by 5 bases, the J end by 5 bases, with 25 bases between. The CDR3 has 18 residues. Germline V CDR1 and CDR2: SGHAT, FQNNGV. The PCR made use of 60 Vbeta and 13 Jbeta primers. Assay used: immunoSEQ multiplex PCR; TCRdb lists only in-frame clones, some missing. There are about 200,000 clones in the sample; 70% to 90% occur only once, and about 3.1% lies in the top ten. Regarding the study as a whole: It has been reported that TCR beta sequences accurately predicted the HLA-A and HLA-B alleles of most subjects.

A note on this clone: Its antigen is still unknown.

Specimen: PBMCs. The receptor comes from a man aged 25-45 years in good health and CMV-seronegative. The chain uses TRBV11-2 and TRBJ1-5, with D possibly TRBD1 on 6 matching bases. Here the CDR3 DNA reads TGTGCCAGCAGCACCACTCGCACCGGGACAAGAAGCTATCAGCCCCAGCATTTT. Translating gives CASSTTRTGTRSYQPQHF.